The 25 T cell receptor beta chains below come from one sample, sequenced in a study of beta chain features in type 1 diabetes. Findings of the study overall: TCRB CDR3 length was moderately but significantly reduced in all four CD4+ subsets of Type 1 diabetes patients.

What these receptors recognize is not known. Sequenced material consisted of expressed TCRB transcripts (all of the isolated RNA was reverse transcribed). Sequencing was performed with immunoSEQ multiplex PCR; in TCRdb, only in-frame clones are kept and a portion is missing. This repertoire shows under 300,000 clones, roughly a quarter found once; its top ten account for about 0.011%. Sequencing was done on a sample of naive CD4+ T cells from blood. These TCRs come from a woman younger than 45 with type 1 diabetes.

This rearrangement joins TRBV19 to TRBJ2-7; 8 bases map to TRBD1. CDR1 LNHDA and CDR2 SQIVND come from the germline V gene (reference sequence). V was clipped by 4 bases and J by 2 bases; unmatched bases: 7. CDR3 size: 15 residues. The CDR3 sequence: CASSRGQARAYEQYF. CDR3 nucleotides: TGTGCCAGTAGTAGGGGACAGGCCCGCGCCTACGAGCAGTACTTC.

This clone has more than one count but fewer than ten. The genes are TRBV29-1 and TRBJ1-4, with a possible D match to TRBD1 (6 bases). The germline V and J ends were trimmed by 4 bases and 8 bases, with 14 bases remaining between them. Germline-derived CDR1 and CDR2 are SQVTM and ANQGSEA. The CDR3 covers 13 residues. The CDR3 DNA sequence: TGCAGCGTTGTTGGGGGCGCGGGCGAAAAACTGTTTTTT. Its translation is CSVVGGAGEKLFF.

The chain links TRBV15 to TRBJ2-1; tentative D call: TRBD2 (6 bases). Trimming took 1 base from V and 5 from J, leaving 18 bases between them. The CDR3 runs to 17 residues. The germline gives CDR1 LNHNV, CDR2 YYDKDF (reference sequence). The CDR3 DNA sequence: TGTGCCACCAGCAGAGTGGGCAATAGGCGGGACCACAATGAGCAGTTCTTC. Translated, it gives CATSRVGNRRDHNEQFF.

This clone was counted a few times. The V gene is TRBV30, the J gene TRBJ2-1, with TRBD1 as a possible D gene (5 bases). Germline V lookup: CDR1 GTSNPN, CDR2 SVGIG (reference sequence). The CDR3 is made up of 11 amino acids. V shed 4 bases and J shed 8 bases, with 9 bases lying between them. Here the CDR3 reads CAWTGFDEQFF. CDR3 DNA: TGTGCCTGGACAGGGTTCGATGAGCAGTTCTTC.

This clone appeared a few times. V and J are TRBV23-1 and TRBJ1-1, with TRBD1 as a possible D gene (5 bases). TRBV23-1 has ORF status, its function being uncertain. This CDR3 is 13 amino acids long. Trimming shortened V by 7 bases and J by 8 bases, and 17 bases separated the two germline ends. The DNA for the CDR3 is TGCGCCAGCACCAATACAGCGTGGGGCGAAGCTTTCTTT. It yields the protein CASTNTAWGEAFF.

The V and J genes are TRBV9 and TRBJ2-1; the match to TRBD2 covers 7 bases. This CDR3 comprises 15 residues. Germline-derived CDR1 and CDR2 are SGDLS and YYNGEE. V gave up 5 bases and J gave up 1 base; unmatched junction bases: 6. This CDR3 is CASSPTSESYNEQFF. In DNA form, the CDR3 reads TGTGCCAGCAGTCCTACTAGCGAATCCTACAATGAGCAGTTCTTC.

Regarding this clone: The same CDR3 arises from other DNA sequences in this sample as well. The genes are TRBV29-1 and TRBJ2-1, with 10 bases that match TRBD1. Germline lookup yields CDR1 SQVTM and CDR2 ANQGSEA. This CDR3 has 14 residues. The V and J ends lost 3 bases and 3 bases, in that order; junction bases with no gene match: 2. CDR3 nucleotides: TGCAGCGTTGAGAGGGACAGGGGCTACAATGAGCAGTTCTTC. Protein product: CSVERDRGYNEQFF.

V gene TRBV19 combines with J gene TRBJ2-7, with 9 bases matching TRBD2. After removal of 5 bases from V and 5 bases from J, the junction contained 7 bases not matched to a gene. The germline V gene encodes CDR1 LNHDA and CDR2 SQIVND (reference sequence). The length of the CDR3 is 14 residues. CDR3 sequence reads: CASSPLAGSNEQYF. Here the CDR3 DNA reads TGTGCCAGTAGTCCCCTAGCGGGATCCAACGAGCAGTACTTC.

The rearrangement links TRBV28 to TRBJ1-2, with 9 nucleotides matching TRBD1. V dropped 5 bases and J dropped 2; count of bases not matched to a gene: 6. The V gene's germline CDR1 is MDHEN and CDR2 SYDVKM. This CDR3 has 15 residues. CDR3 amino acids: CASSLQGAGNYGYTF. The CDR3 nucleotides read TGTGCCAGCAGTCTACAGGGGGCCGGGAACTATGGCTACACCTTC.

This clone was counted a few times. The CDR3 nucleotides are TGCGCCAGCAGCCAAGAGGGAGAAGGCTATGGCTACACCTTC. As protein: CASSQEGEGYGYTF. The V and J genes are TRBV4-1 and TRBJ1-2; D call uncertain. Per the germline V gene, CDR1 is MGHRA and CDR2 is YSYEKL. Deletions cut 0 bases from V and 4 bases from J, with 9 bases between. There are 14 residues in the CDR3.

The chain joins TRBV23-1 to TRBJ2-7; D may be TRBD2 (6 bases). TRBV23-1 is designated an ORF whose function remains uncertain. The CDR3 extends over 11 amino acids. The ends were cut back, 8 bases at V and 5 bases at J, with 10 bases in the middle. CDR3 nucleotides: TGCGCCAGCGGGCGGGACCACGAGCAGTACTTC. Protein: CASGRDHEQYF.

This clone was counted only a few times. The same CDR3 can be traced to other DNA sequences in this sample. The CDR3 here is CASRTSGSNEQFF. In DNA form, the CDR3 reads TGTGCCAGCCGGACTAGCGGGAGCAATGAGCAGTTCTTC. The V and J genes are TRBV19 and TRBJ2-1; TRBD2 agrees at 13 bases. The V gene end was trimmed by 9 bases and the J gene end by 6 bases; junction bases not matched to a gene: 2. The CDR3 is 13 amino acids. Germline V gene sequence: CDR1 LNHDA, CDR2 SQIVND (reference sequence).

The rearrangement uses TRBV7-3 and TRBJ2-1; D might be TRBD1 (6 bases). The CDR3 contains 14 residues. CDR1 is SGHTA, CDR2 FQGTGA, per germline. V was clipped by 5 bases and J by 4 bases, with 12 bases between them. CDR3 loop: CASSPAGDYNEQFF. DNA of the CDR3: TGTGCCAGCAGCCCGGCAGGGGATTACAATGAGCAGTTCTTC.

This clone was counted a few times. This chain connects TRBV4-1 to TRBJ1-1; maybe TRBD1 (5 bases). The V gene's germline CDR1 is MGHRA and CDR2 YSYEKL. The CDR3 has 16 amino acids. The germline V and J ends were trimmed by 5 bases and 2 bases, with 18 bases remaining between them. The CDR3 DNA follows: TGCGCCAGCAGCACACCCCCTCGGACAACCAACACTGAAGCTTTCTTT. It codes for CASSTPPRTTNTEAFF.

This rearrangement joins TRBV28 to TRBJ2-3; 12 bases match TRBD2. J lost 4 bases, V lost 6 bases, and 5 bases had no gene match. Germline assignment: CDR1 MDHEN and CDR2 SYDVKM. CDR3 length equals 15 residues. The CDR3 reads CASSPLAGGSDTQYF. The DNA for the CDR3 is TGTGCCAGCAGCCCCCTAGCGGGAGGGTCAGATACGCAGTATTTT.

J is TRBJ2-7 and V is TRBV4-1, with 9 nucleotides matching TRBD2. CDR1 MGHRA and CDR2 YSYEKL come from the germline V gene. This CDR3 contains 15 residues. With V trimmed by 4 bases and J by 2 bases, 6 bases remained unmatched. In DNA, the CDR3 is TGCGCCAGCAGCCCAGCGGGGGGCAGGACCTACGAGCAGTACTTC. Encoded protein: CASSPAGGRTYEQYF.

The J gene is TRBJ2-5, the V gene TRBV29-1; 7 bases are a match to TRBD1. CDR1 is SQVTM, CDR2 ANQGSEA, per germline. Trimming removed 5 bases from V and 5 bases from J; junction bases left unmatched: 11. The CDR3 runs 14 residues. The CDR3 here is CSVTREGAKETQYF. The CDR3 nucleotides read TGCAGCGTTACCAGAGAGGGGGCTAAGGAGACCCAGTACTTC. Together with reference TRBV29-1 and TRBJ2-5, the CDR3 gives the full variable domain: SAVISQKPSRDICQRGTSLTIQCQVDSQVTMMFWYRQQPGQSLTLIATANQGSEATYESGFVIDKFPISRPNLTFSTLTVSNMSPEDSSIYLCSVTREGAKETQYFGPGTRLLVL.

CDR3 loop: CASSPQSGTVYNEQFF. The CDR3 DNA reads TGTGCCAGCAGCCCACAGTCCGGGACAGTATACAATGAGCAGTTCTTC. The genes are TRBV4-2 and TRBJ2-1; TRBD1 matches at 7 bases. The germline CDR1 and CDR2 sequences are LGHNA and YNFKEQ. The CDR3 has 16 residues. The ends lost 4 bases at V and 4 bases at J; junction bases unmatched: 10.

The chain is built from TRBV6-5 and TRBJ1-1; D is undetermined. V lost 2 bases to trimming and J lost 1 base, with 8 bases between them. This CDR3 is 14 amino acids long. From germline, CDR1 is MNHEY and CDR2 SVGAGI. As DNA, the CDR3 is TGTGCCAGCAGTTACCTACGGGAGAACACTGAAGCTTTCTTT. This translates into CASSYLRENTEAFF.

This clone occurred a few times. The CDR3 nucleotides read TGTGCCAGCTCACCACCGGGACAGTACCAAGAGACCCAGTACTTC. Translating gives CASSPPGQYQETQYF. The chain joins TRBV18 to TRBJ2-5; TRBD1 aligns across 7 bases. This CDR3 comprises 15 residues. Germline V gives CDR1 KGHSH, CDR2 LQKENI. J was trimmed by 0 bases and V by 0 bases; bases with no gene match: 1.

This clone showed up just a few times. The rearrangement joins TRBV5-4 to TRBJ2-1; 11 nucleotides agree with TRBD1. With 4 bases clipped from V and 8 bases from J, the junction kept 8 bases outside the gene matches. CDR1 and CDR2 (germline): SGHNT, YYREEE (reference sequence). This CDR3 has 15 residues. This CDR3 is CASSAGTGGWDEQFF. CDR3 nucleotide sequence: TGTGCCAGCAGCGCCGGGACAGGGGGTTGGGATGAGCAGTTCTTC. The full variable domain, rest sourced from reference TRBV5-4 and TRBJ2-1, is ETGVTQSPTHLIKTRGQQVTLRCSSQSGHNTVSWYQQALGQGPQFIFQYYREEENGRGNFPPRFSGLQFPNYSSELNVNALELDDSALYLCASSAGTGGWDEQFFGPGTRLTVL.

The chain joins TRBV18 to TRBJ2-1; TRBD2 matches at 8 bases. The V segment lost 1 base and the J segment 16 bases; nucleotides outside the gene matches: 12. This CDR3 is built from 14 residues. The V gene's germline CDR1 is KGHSH and CDR2 LQKENI. The CDR3 DNA reads as TGTGCCAGCTCACCACGGACGGCGTCGGGGGGGGAATTCTTC. This sequence encodes CASSPRTASGGEFF. Together with reference TRBV18 and TRBJ2-1, the CDR3 gives the full variable domain: NAGVMQNPRHLVRRRGQEARLRCSPMKGHSHVYWYRQLPEEGLKFMVYLQKENIIDESGMPKERFSAEFPKEGPSILRIQQVVRGDSAAYFCASSPRTASGGEFFGPGTRLTVL.

This clone has just a few counts. This sequence joins TRBV5-1 and TRBJ2-5, with D unresolved. The germline V gene encodes CDR1 SGHRS and CDR2 YFSETQ. This CDR3 spans 11 amino acids. Between the trimmed V and J ends, which lost 2 bases and 4 bases, there was a span of 3 bases. CDR3 sequence: CASSFSETQYF. For the CDR3, the DNA is TGCGCCAGCAGCTTCTCAGAGACCCAGTACTTC.

This chain links TRBV5-4 with TRBJ2-1, with 9 bases fitting TRBD1. CDR1 and CDR2 (germline): SGHNT, YYREEE (reference sequence). The CDR3 extends over 13 amino acids. V lost 3 bases, J lost 13 bases, and 8 bases stayed unmatched. CDR3 bases: TGTGCCAGCAGCTCCCGGACAGGGGAAGATCAGTTCTTC. Its translation is CASSSRTGEDQFF.

V gene TRBV2 combines with J gene TRBJ1-1; a possible D gene is TRBD1 (6 bases). Germline V gives CDR1 SNHLY, CDR2 FYNNEI. Trimming shortened V by 6 bases and J by 5 bases, and 13 bases separated the two germline ends. The CDR3 has 13 amino acids. The CDR3 nucleotides are TGTGCCAGCAGCCCACAGGGAAATACTGAAGCTTTCTTT. Translation gives CASSPQGNTEAFF.